Listed below are T cell receptor beta chains from one sample, sequenced in a study of regulatory T cells in long-lasting Graves disease. Using its own MiXCR run on the multiplex PCR reads, TCRdb lists one record per CDR3 protein. In the table there are more than 450,000 distinct CDR3 sequences, approximately 12% of which are singletons. The data also belong to a second study, concerning T cells in Graves' hyperthyroidism and ophthalmopathy.

Sequenced here: peripheral blood mononuclear cells (PBMCs), sampled at new diagnosis, from a patient treated with antithyroid drugs. Source of these receptors: a woman younger than 45 with Graves disease. Both conserved end residues are part of each CDR3. D genes are given only for firm matches. Some rows mark clone size as missing; the rest say once, few, many or name a class of expanded clone.

d_call	clone_size	v_call	j_call	cdr3_aa	cdr3_nt
-	many	TRBV20-1	TRBJ1-3	CSARRPSSGNTIYF	TGCAGTGCTAGACGACCTAGCTCTGGAAACACCATATATTTT
TRBD1	many	TRBV12-3/TRBV12-4	TRBJ2-3	CASSLDRRDTQYF	TGTGCCAGCAGTTTGGACAGGAGGGATACGCAGTATTTT
-	many	TRBV7-9	TRBJ1-1	CASSSIRDTEAFF	TGTGCCAGCAGCTCGATCAGGGACACTGAAGCTTTCTTT
-	many	TRBV19	TRBJ1-1	CASSIFHQPGATEAFF	TGTGCCAGTAGTATTTTTCATCAGCCAGGGGCCACTGAAGCTTTCTTT
-	many	TRBV11-2	TRBJ2-5	CASSLVPPPLTGRETQYF	TGTGCCAGCAGCTTAGTACCCCCCCCACTGACAGGGAGGGAGACCCAGTACTTC
TRBD1	few	TRBV7-2	TRBJ1-2	CASSPGGWGYTF	TGTGCCAGCAGCCCAGGGGGATGGGGCTACACCTTC
TRBD1	-	TRBV4-2	TRBJ2-3	CASSQLGTGDIDTQYF	TGTGCCAGCAGCCAACTGGGGACAGGGGATATAGATACGCAGTATTTT
-	many	TRBV5-1	TRBJ1-1	CASSLAGGADSGNTEAFF	TGCGCCAGCAGCTTGGCTGGGGGCGCGGATTCGGGGAACACTGAAGCTTTCTTT
TRBD2	many	TRBV14	TRBJ2-3	CASSHPLAGDDTQYF	TGTGCCAGCAGCCATCCCCTAGCGGGAGACGATACGCAGTATTTT
-	few	TRBV20-1	TRBJ1-3	CSVGEGFRNTIYF	TGCAGTGTTGGGGAGGGGTTTAGAAACACCATATATTTT
TRBD1	many	TRBV2	TRBJ2-1	CASSEMYPGGNEQFF	TGTGCCAGCAGTGAAATGTATCCAGGGGGCAATGAGCAGTTCTTC
-	-	TRBV5-1	TRBJ2-7	CASSLMGGKGQYF	TGCGCCAGCAGCTTGATGGGCGGGAAAGGGCAGTACTTC
TRBD1	-	TRBV24-1	TRBJ1-2	CTTSMGQPEGSYGYTF	TGTACCACCAGTATGGGACAGCCGGAAGGGAGCTATGGCTACACCTTC
TRBD2	many	TRBV27	TRBJ2-7	CASSFISGRGTYEQYF	TGTGCCAGCAGTTTCATTAGCGGGAGGGGAACCTACGAGCAGTACTTC
-	-	TRBV28	TRBJ2-7	CASGRVLLRGEQYF	TGTGCCAGCGGCAGGGTGCTCCTAAGGGGCGAGCAGTACTTC
TRBD2	many	TRBV10-3	TRBJ2-3	CAIQSGRRSTDTQYF	TGTGCCATCCAAAGCGGGAGGAGGAGCACAGATACGCAGTATTTT
-	many	TRBV5-1	TRBJ1-5	CASSLLGNQPQHF	TGTGCCAGCAGTTTACTAGGAAATCAGCCCCAGCATTTT
-	-	TRBV12-3/TRBV12-4	TRBJ2-7	CASSLSGKMDYPYEQYF	TGTGCCAGCAGTTTGAGTGGGAAGATGGACTATCCCTACGAGCAGTACTTC
-	few	TRBV6-1	TRBJ2-1	CASSLLANYNEQFF	TGTGCCAGCAGTCTCCTAGCGAACTACAATGAGCAGTTCTTC
-	few	TRBV5-4	TRBJ1-3	CASSRDGRGISSGNTIYF	TGTGCCAGCAGCCGGGACGGCCGTGGCATTAGCTCTGGAAACACCATATATTTT
TRBD2	many	TRBV6-2/TRBV6-3	TRBJ2-7	CASSYSSSGSNEQYF	TGTGCCAGCAGTTACTCGTCTAGCGGGAGCAACGAGCAGTACTTC
-	-	TRBV24-1	TRBJ2-1	CATSDSLGTNEQFF	TGTGCCACCAGTGATTCCTTAGGCACCAATGAGCAGTTCTTC
TRBD2	-	TRBV6-1	TRBJ2-2	CASSHTVTRLSGSYTGELFF	TGTGCCAGCAGTCACACCGTGACGCGTTTGAGCGGGAGTTATACCGGGGAGCTGTTTTTT
-	few	TRBV7-9	TRBJ1-2	CASSLVPGRHYGYTF	TGTGCCAGCAGCTTAGTCCCAGGGAGGCACTATGGCTACACCTTC
TRBD2	-	TRBV4-3	TRBJ2-1	CASSRLLAGHNEQFF	TGCGCCAGCAGCCGCCTACTAGCGGGGCACAATGAGCAGTTCTTC